One T cell receptor (beta chain) is described in this entry. Its antigen is not identified. This entry is derived from a study of identical twins. Regarding the study as a whole: Cord blood's abundant beta clonotypes had fewer insertions, unlike memory repertoires.

Germline CDR1 reads SQVTM; CDR2 reads ANQGSEA. The CDR3 length is 12 residues. V was cut by 4 bases and J by 2 bases, with 9 bases left in between. TCRdb passed the 5' RACE reads through MiXCR, listing each CDR3 protein once. This table has approximately 500,000 distinct CDR3 sequences, about 16% appearing once. This same sample was also taken into another study, of yellow fever vaccine responses in identical twins. That work adds: Convergence reportedly seemed to mark part of the twins' vaccine T cell response, with personalization marking the rest.

The receptor comes from a woman in her late teens or twenties in good health. Material: CD4+ T cells sorted from blood. The chain recombines TRBV29-1 with TRBJ2-7, with D unresolved. CDR3 amino acids: CSVVKAPYEQYF. DNA for the CDR3: TGCAGCGTTGTAAAGGCACCCTACGAGCAGTACTTC.